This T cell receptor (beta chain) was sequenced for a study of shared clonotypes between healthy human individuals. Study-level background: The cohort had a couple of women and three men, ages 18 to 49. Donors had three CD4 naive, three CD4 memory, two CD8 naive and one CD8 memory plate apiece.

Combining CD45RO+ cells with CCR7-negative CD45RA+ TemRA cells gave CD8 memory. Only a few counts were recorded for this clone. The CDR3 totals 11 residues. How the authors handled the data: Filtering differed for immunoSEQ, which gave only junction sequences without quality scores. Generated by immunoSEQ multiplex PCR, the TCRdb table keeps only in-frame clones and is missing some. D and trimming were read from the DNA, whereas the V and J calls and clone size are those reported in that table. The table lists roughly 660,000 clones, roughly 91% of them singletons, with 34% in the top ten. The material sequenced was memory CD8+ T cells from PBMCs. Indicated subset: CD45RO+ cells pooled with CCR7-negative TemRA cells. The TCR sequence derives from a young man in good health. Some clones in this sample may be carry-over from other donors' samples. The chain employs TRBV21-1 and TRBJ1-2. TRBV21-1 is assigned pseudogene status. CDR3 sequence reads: CASRGAGGYTF. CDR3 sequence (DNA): TGTGCCAGCCGTGGGGCGGGTGGCTACACCTTC.